These 21 T cell receptor beta chains share one sample of origin, sequenced in a study of blood T cell repertoires in COVID-19. TCRdb's table, derived via immunoSEQ multiplex PCR, lists solely in-frame clones and lacks some. The sample consists of more than 200,000 clones, about 87% of them appearing once. Material: peripheral blood. The origin of the receptors is a man between 65 and 85 years old with acute or convalescent COVID-19.

The V call is TRBV18, the J call TRBJ1-1, with 7 bases fitting TRBD1. CDR3 length equals 16 residues. Trimming took 0 bases from V and 3 from J; bases not matched to a gene: 7. Germline V CDR1 and CDR2: KGHSH, LQKENI. The CDR3 region has the DNA TGTGCCAGCTCACCACCGACAGGGAGAGGGTACACTGAAGCTTTCTTT. It is translated as CASSPPTGRGYTEAFF.

The chain uses TRBV19 and TRBJ2-1; TRBD2 matches at 11 bases. The CDR3 runs to 15 residues. Germline V gives CDR1 LNHDA, CDR2 SQIVND (reference sequence). The V gene end was trimmed by 2 bases and the J gene end by 9 bases; junction bases not matched to a gene: 6. Here the CDR3 DNA reads TGTGCCAGTAGTATAACTAGCGGGAGTTACGGTGAGCAGTTCTTC. The encoded protein is CASSITSGSYGEQFF.

This clone was recorded once. The V call is TRBV4-2, the J call TRBJ2-7, with TRBD2 as a possible D gene (6 bases). The V end lost 0 bases, the J end lost 7 bases, and 16 bases lay between the germline ends. Germline V gene data show CDR1 as LGHNA and CDR2 as YNFKEQ. The CDR3 runs 15 residues. The CDR3 region is CASSQELAGRKEQYF. Here the CDR3 DNA reads TGTGCCAGCAGCCAAGAACTGGCGGGACGAAAAGAGCAGTACTTC.

Only one count was recorded for this clone. V gene TRBV19 combines with J gene TRBJ2-1, with TRBD2 matching 7 bases. J gave up 5 bases and V 7 bases, and 5 bases lay outside the gene matches. Germline values: CDR1 LNHDA, CDR2 SQIVND (reference sequence). CDR3 length: 13 residues. CDR3 sequence: CASKASGNNEQFF. The CDR3 DNA reads as TGTGCCAGTAAGGCTAGCGGAAACAATGAGCAGTTCTTC.

The chain is built from TRBV10-3 and TRBJ1-2, with 8 positions matching TRBD1. The CDR3 is 14 residues long. V lost 4 bases, J lost 6 bases, and 7 bases stayed unmatched. Per the germline V gene, CDR1 is ENHRY and CDR2 is SYGVKD. The CDR3 sequence is CAISAEQGAHGYTF. The CDR3 DNA sequence: TGTGCCATCAGTGCGGAGCAGGGGGCCCATGGCTACACCTTC.

The chain recombines TRBV9 with TRBJ1-1; D is unresolved. Trimming cost V 0 bases and J 4 bases, with 10 bases left between them. The CDR3 runs 14 residues. CDR1 SGDLS and CDR2 YYNGEE come from the germline V gene. In nucleotides, the CDR3 is TGTGCCAGCAGCGTAGTGGGCAGCCCCACTGAAGCTTTCTTT. Its translation: CASSVVGSPTEAFF.

J is TRBJ2-3 and V is TRBV19; possibly TRBD1 for D (7 bases). Deletions cut 3 bases from V and 5 bases from J, with 15 bases between. Germline CDR1 and CDR2: LNHDA and SQIVND (reference sequence). The CDR3 sequence is 15 residues long. CDR3 coding DNA: TGTGCCAGTAGTATCGGGGGATCAGGGGGAGATACGCAGTATTTT. Protein product: CASSIGGSGGDTQYF.

The chain links TRBV18 to TRBJ1-5; the D gene is possibly TRBD1 (5 bases). Germline V gene lookup returns CDR1 KGHSH and CDR2 LQKENI. The CDR3 covers 15 residues. V lost 2 bases, J lost 4 bases, and 12 bases lay in between. This chain's CDR3 is CASSPRTGENQPQHF. In DNA form, the CDR3 reads TGTGCCAGCTCACCAAGAACAGGAGAAAATCAGCCCCAGCATTTT.

The V gene is TRBV28, the J gene TRBJ1-5; 7 positions match TRBD1. This CDR3 spans 17 amino acids. CDR1 is MDHEN and CDR2 is SYDVKM in the germline V gene. V gave up 5 bases and J gave up 1 base; unmatched junction bases: 11. CDR3 nucleotides: TGTGCCAGCAGTCCACCCACAGGGGATACGAGCAATCAGCCCCAGCATTTT. Protein sequence: CASSPPTGDTSNQPQHF. The variable domain in full, with the rest retrieved from reference TRBV28 and TRBJ1-5, is DVKVTQSSRYLVKRTGEKVFLECVQDMDHENMFWYRQDPGLGLRLIYFSYDVKMKEKGDIPEGYSVSREKKERFSLILESASTNQTSMYLCASSPPTGDTSNQPQHFGDGTRLSIL.

The chain recombines TRBV2 with TRBJ1-5, with 10 bases aligning to TRBD1. This CDR3 region has 17 residues. The germline CDR1 and CDR2 sequences are SNHLY and FYNNEI. After removal of 6 bases from V and 2 bases from J, the junction contained 10 bases not matched to a gene. In DNA, the CDR3 is TGTGCCAGCAGCTGGACAGGGGGTGTACCCCGCAATCAGCCCCAGCATTTT. Its protein product is CASSWTGGVPRNQPQHF.

The CDR3 DNA sequence: TGTGCCAGCAGTTTAAGGGGTCCTTTGTACCAAGAGACCCAGTACTTC. Amino acids: CASSLRGPLYQETQYF. The chain employs TRBV27 and TRBJ2-5, with a possible D match to TRBD1 (5 bases). The germline V gene has CDR1 MNHEY and CDR2 SMNVEV (reference sequence). Trimming stripped 2 bases from V and 0 bases from J, with 13 bases between. The CDR3 contains 16 residues.

This chain uses TRBV7-9 with TRBJ2-7; 7 nucleotides match TRBD2. With V trimmed by 4 bases and J by 4 bases, 10 bases remained unmatched. Germline CDR1 SEHNR, CDR2 FQNEAQ (reference sequence). The CDR3 is 15 amino acids. CDR3 sequence reads: CASSYMSSGKYEQYF. DNA for the CDR3: TGTGCCAGCAGCTATATGTCCAGCGGGAAGTACGAGCAGTACTTC.

The chain joins TRBV4-1 to TRBJ2-2; 11 positions agree with TRBD1. The CDR3 runs to 15 residues. J lost 7 bases, V lost 2 bases, and 3 bases had no gene match. CDR1 is MGHRA, CDR2 YSYEKL, per germline. The CDR3, as DNA: TGCGCCAGCAGCCAAAGGGGACAGGGGGTCGGGGAGCTGTTTTTT. Protein product: CASSQRGQGVGELFF.

The chain uses TRBV30 and TRBJ1-4, with D maybe TRBD1 (5 bases). The ends were cut back, 0 bases at V and 7 bases at J, with 12 bases in the middle. The germline V gene has CDR1 GTSNPN and CDR2 SVGIG (reference sequence). CDR3 length: 14 amino acids. The CDR3: CAWSVTGATEKLFF. The CDR3, as DNA: TGTGCCTGGAGTGTAACTGGGGCTACTGAAAAACTGTTTTTT.

The CDR3 DNA follows: TGTGCCAGCAGCTTACCTTTATTTAGCACAGATACGCAGTATTTT. This codes for CASSLPLFSTDTQYF. The chain combines TRBV7-9 with TRBJ2-3; D is uncertain. Trimming pared 2 bases from V and 0 bases from J, leaving 9 bases between. CDR1 is SEHNR and CDR2 is FQNEAQ in the germline V gene (reference sequence). The CDR3 has 15 residues.

V usage is TRBV7-9 and J usage is TRBJ1-3; D perhaps matches TRBD1 (6 bases). V lost 6 bases, J lost 5 bases, and 14 bases lay in between. Germline V gives CDR1 SEHNR, CDR2 FQNEAQ (reference sequence). This CDR3 is built from 14 residues. This CDR3 is CASRAQGKRNTIYF. In DNA form, the CDR3 reads TGTGCCAGCAGAGCACAGGGAAAACGAAACACCATATATTTT.

The V gene is TRBV6-5, the J gene TRBJ2-4, with 8 bases fitting TRBD2. The CDR3 totals 16 residues. The junction had 8 bases not matched to a gene; V was cut back by 3 bases and J by 4 bases. Germline CDR1 and CDR2: MNHEY and SVGAGI. The CDR3 protein is CASSYTSGTRKNIQYF. The CDR3 DNA is TGTGCCAGCAGTTATACTTCCGGGACTAGAAAAAACATTCAGTACTTC.

The rearrangement uses TRBV9 and TRBJ2-7; 9 bases match TRBD1. This CDR3 contains 15 residues. Germline values: CDR1 SGDLS, CDR2 YYNGEE. Trimming at V came to 0 bases and at J to 5 bases, leaving 6 bases not matched to a gene. This chain's CDR3 is CASSVGGTGTNEQYF. DNA for the CDR3: TGTGCCAGCAGCGTAGGAGGGACAGGGACCAACGAGCAGTACTTC.

Many counts were recorded for this clone. V is TRBV28 and J is TRBJ2-3, with TRBD2 matching over 11 bases. The CDR3 consists of 17 residues. Per the germline V gene, CDR1 is MDHEN and CDR2 is SYDVKM. J was trimmed by 0 bases and V by 1 base; bases with no gene match: 3. The CDR3 DNA reads TGTGCCAGCAGTTTATTGACTAGCGGGATTAGCACAGATACGCAGTATTTT. As protein: CASSLLTSGISTDTQYF.

The chain employs TRBV5-1 and TRBJ2-3; 9 positions match TRBD2. Germline V lookup: CDR1 SGHRS, CDR2 YFSETQ. The CDR3 is 17 residues long. Trimming took 4 bases from V and 3 from J; bases not matched to a gene: 12. In nucleotides, the CDR3 is TGCGCCAGCAGCCTAGTAGGTAGCGGGAGTTGGACAGATACGCAGTATTTT. It specifies CASSLVGSGSWTDTQYF.

The V call is TRBV19, the J call TRBJ1-2; 9 nucleotides agree with TRBD1. This CDR3 spans 15 amino acids. CDR1 and CDR2 from the germline V gene are LNHDA and SQIVND (reference sequence). The V gene end was trimmed by 0 bases and the J gene end by 4 bases; junction bases not matched to a gene: 3. Here the CDR3 DNA reads TGTGCCAGTAGTATAGATCTGGACAGGGGCTATGGCTACACCTTC. Its protein product is CASSIDLDRGYGYTF.